This T cell receptor beta chain derives from a study of chemoradiotherapy in HPV16-positive cancers. Profiled with immunoSEQ multiplex PCR; TCRdb holds only in-frame clones, not every one. There are several thousand clones in the sample; approximately 88% occur only once, and roughly 3.5% lies in the top ten. The germline V gene has CDR1 MGHDK and CDR2 SYGVNS. V dropped 6 bases and J dropped 7 bases, with 13 bases sitting between them. The CDR3 extends over 13 amino acids. V usage is TRBV25-1 and J usage is TRBJ1-5, with D possibly TRBD1 on 5 matching bases. The sequence derives from a human donor with HPV-associated anogenital cancer. This specimen was collected from a patient who underwent chemoradiotherapy. In nucleotides, the CDR3 is TGTGCCAGCAGCCGGGACGGGGTACAGCCCCAGCATTTT. Translating it yields CASSRDGVQPQHF.